The clone carrying this T cell receptor (beta chain) was counted at least ten times. Its matching antigen is unknown. Germline V gene sequence: CDR1 SGHVS, CDR2 FNYEAQ. There are 16 residues in the CDR3. V was cut by 2 bases and J by 3 bases, with 13 bases left in between. The data derive from a study of T cells after yellow fever vaccination. Overall study results and limits: Weaker overall, the secondary response nonetheless peaked faster (day 5 versus 15).

TCRdb processed the 5' RACE reads anew with MiXCR; each CDR3 protein has one entry. The sample carries some 600,000 distinct CDR3 sequences, roughly a sixth recorded once. Sequenced here: PBMCs, sampled 5 days after the first yellow fever vaccination. This receptor was taken from a young man who received the YFV17D yellow fever vaccine. V and J are TRBV7-6 and TRBJ1-4; D remains ambiguous. The CDR3 DNA reads TGTGCCAGCAGCTTACCTCCATCCGTATCTAATGAAAAACTGTTTTTT. It yields the protein CASSLPPSVSNEKLFF.